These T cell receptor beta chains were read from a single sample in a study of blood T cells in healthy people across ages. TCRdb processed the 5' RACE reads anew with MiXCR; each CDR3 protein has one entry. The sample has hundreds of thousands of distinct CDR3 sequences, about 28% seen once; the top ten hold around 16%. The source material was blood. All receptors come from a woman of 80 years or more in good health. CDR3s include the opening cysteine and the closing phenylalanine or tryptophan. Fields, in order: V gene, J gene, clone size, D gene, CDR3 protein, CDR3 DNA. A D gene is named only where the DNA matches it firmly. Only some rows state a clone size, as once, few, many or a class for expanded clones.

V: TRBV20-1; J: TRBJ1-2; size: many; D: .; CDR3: CSARARQAYGYTF; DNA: TGCAGTGCTAGAGCCCGACAGGCTTATGGCTACACCTTC
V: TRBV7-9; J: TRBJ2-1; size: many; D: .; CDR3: CASSLFPNRFYEQFF; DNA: TGTGCCAGCAGCTTATTCCCCAATCGTTTCTATGAGCAGTTCTTC
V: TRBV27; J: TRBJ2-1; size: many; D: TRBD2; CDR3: CASSLTGGLDEQFF; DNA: TGTGCCAGCAGTTTGACGGGGGGGCTCGATGAGCAGTTCTTC
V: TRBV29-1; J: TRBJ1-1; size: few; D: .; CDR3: CSVEDPGTQAFF; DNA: TGCAGCGTTGAAGATCCCGGGACTCAAGCTTTCTTT
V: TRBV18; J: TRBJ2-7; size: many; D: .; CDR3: CASSLPPGANEQYF; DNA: TGTGCCAGCTCACTCCCGCCGGGGGCCAACGAGCAGTACTTC
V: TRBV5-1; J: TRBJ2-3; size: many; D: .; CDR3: CASSLEGTRRDTQYF; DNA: TGCGCCAGCAGCTTGGAAGGGACCCGTCGCGATACGCAGTATTTT
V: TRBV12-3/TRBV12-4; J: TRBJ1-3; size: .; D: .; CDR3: CASSPGYISGNTIYF; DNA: TGTGCCAGCAGTCCGGGATACATCTCTGGAAACACCATATATTTT
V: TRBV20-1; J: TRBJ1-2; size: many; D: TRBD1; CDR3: CSAQGGNRGDYGYTF; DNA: TGCAGTGCCCAAGGAGGAAACAGGGGGGACTATGGCTACACCTTC
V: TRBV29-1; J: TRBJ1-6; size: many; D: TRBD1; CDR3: CSVRLTGVTDSPLHF; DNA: TGCAGCGTGAGATTAACAGGGGTTACGGATTCACCCCTCCACTTT
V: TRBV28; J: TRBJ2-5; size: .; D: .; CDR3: CASTTYPREQETQYF; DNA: TGTGCCAGCACCACCTATCCTCGAGAGCAAGAGACCCAGTACTTC
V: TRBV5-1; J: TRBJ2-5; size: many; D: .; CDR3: CASSLTQASQETQYF; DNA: TGCGCCAGCAGCTTGACACAGGCTAGCCAAGAGACCCAGTACTTC
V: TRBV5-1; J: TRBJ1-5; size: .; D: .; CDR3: CASSLDGDFEPQHF; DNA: TGCGCCAGCAGCTTGGATGGGGATTTTGAGCCCCAGCATTTT
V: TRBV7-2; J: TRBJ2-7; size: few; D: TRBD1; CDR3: CASSRVTGAYEQYF; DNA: TGTGCCAGCAGCCGCGTAACAGGGGCCTACGAGCAGTACTTC
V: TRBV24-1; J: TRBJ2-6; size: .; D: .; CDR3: CATSVGGGGANVLTF; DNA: TGTGCCACCAGTGTCGGAGGAGGCGGGGCCAACGTCCTGACTTTC
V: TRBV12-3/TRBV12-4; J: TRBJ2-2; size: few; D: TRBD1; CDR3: CASRWGQGANGELFF; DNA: TGTGCCAGCAGATGGGGACAGGGGGCGAACGGGGAGCTGTTTTTT
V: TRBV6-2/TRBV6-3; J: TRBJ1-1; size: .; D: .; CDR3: CASSYGGMNTEAFF; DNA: TGTGCCAGCAGTTACGGGGGTATGAACACTGAAGCTTTCTTT
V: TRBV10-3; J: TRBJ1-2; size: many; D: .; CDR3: CAISESSAWVQGDYGYTF; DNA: TGTGCCATCAGTGAGTCGTCGGCGTGGGTTCAGGGAGACTATGGCTACACCTTC
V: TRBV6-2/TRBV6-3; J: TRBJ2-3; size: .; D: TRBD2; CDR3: CASSYGTSADTQYF; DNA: TGTGCCAGCAGTTACGGGACTAGCGCAGATACGCAGTATTTT
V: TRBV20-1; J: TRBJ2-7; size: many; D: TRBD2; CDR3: CSAPSGSGGPYEQYF; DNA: TGCAGTGCTCCCAGTGGGAGCGGGGGCCCCTACGAGCAGTACTTC
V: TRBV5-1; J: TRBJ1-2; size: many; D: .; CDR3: CASSPPGTQNYGYTF; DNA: TGCGCCAGCAGCCCGCCCGGGACACAGAACTATGGCTACACCTTC
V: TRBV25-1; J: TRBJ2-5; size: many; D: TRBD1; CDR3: CASSARTGYQETQYF; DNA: TGTGCCAGCAGTGCTCGGACAGGGTACCAAGAGACCCAGTACTTC
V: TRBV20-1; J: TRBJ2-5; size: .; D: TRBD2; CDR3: CSASGGLGSGRAQYF; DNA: TGCAGTGCTAGCGGTGGACTAGGGAGTGGCAGGGCCCAGTACTTC
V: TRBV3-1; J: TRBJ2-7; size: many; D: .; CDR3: CASSFRQARNEQYF; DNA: TGTGCCAGCAGCTTTCGACAGGCGAGGAACGAGCAGTACTTC
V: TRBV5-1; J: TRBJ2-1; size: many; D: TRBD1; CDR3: CASSPGQATYNEQFF; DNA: TGCGCCAGCAGCCCGGGACAGGCGACCTACAATGAGCAGTTCTTC
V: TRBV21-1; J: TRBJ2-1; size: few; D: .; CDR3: CASSKRAGTRSNEQFF; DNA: TGTGCCAGCAGCAAAAGGGCCGGGACTAGGAGCAATGAGCAGTTCTTC
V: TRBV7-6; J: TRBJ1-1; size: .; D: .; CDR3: CASSPRDPNEAFF; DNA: TGTGCCAGCAGCCCACGCGACCCTAACGAAGCTTTCTTT
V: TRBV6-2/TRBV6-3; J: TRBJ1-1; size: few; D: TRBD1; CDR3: CASSYSQGLTEAFF; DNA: TGTGCCAGCAGTTACTCACAGGGGTTGACTGAAGCTTTCTTT
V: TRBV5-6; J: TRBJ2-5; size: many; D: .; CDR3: CASSRRPRRETQYF; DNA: TGTGCCAGCAGCCGCCGCCCGAGGCGAGAGACCCAGTACTTC
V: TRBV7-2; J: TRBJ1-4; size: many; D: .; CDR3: CASRLGGEKLFF; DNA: TGTGCCAGCCGACTGGGCGGAGAAAAACTGTTTTTT
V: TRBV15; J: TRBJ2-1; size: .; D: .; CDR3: CATSRLRFNEQFF; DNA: TGTGCCACCAGCAGGCTAAGATTTAATGAGCAGTTCTTC
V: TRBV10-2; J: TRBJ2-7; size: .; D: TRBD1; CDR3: CASRRGQGPYEQYF; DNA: TGCGCCAGCAGAAGGGGACAGGGGCCCTACGAGCAGTACTTC
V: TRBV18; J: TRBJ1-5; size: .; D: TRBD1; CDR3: CASSPEQGMAKPQHF; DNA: TGTGCCAGCTCACCAGAACAGGGGATGGCGAAGCCCCAGCATTTT
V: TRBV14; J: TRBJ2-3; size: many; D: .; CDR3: CASSQFGIRGSSTDTQYF; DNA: TGTGCCAGCAGCCAATTCGGGATCCGGGGGTCTAGCACAGATACGCAGTATTTT
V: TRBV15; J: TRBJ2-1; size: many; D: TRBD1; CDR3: CATSREQGARQFF; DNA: TGTGCCACCAGCAGAGAACAGGGGGCACGACAGTTCTTC
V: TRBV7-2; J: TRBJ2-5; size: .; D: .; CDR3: CASSPLGFGETQYF; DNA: TGTGCCAGCAGCCCTTTAGGCTTCGGGGAGACCCAGTACTTC
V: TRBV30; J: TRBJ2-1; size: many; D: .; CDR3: CAWSVSRTSSYNEQFF; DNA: TGTGCCTGGAGTGTATCCCGGACATCCTCCTACAATGAGCAGTTCTTC
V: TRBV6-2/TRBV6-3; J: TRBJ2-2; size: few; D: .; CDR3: CASSLGIFNTGELFF; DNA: TGTGCCAGCAGCTTGGGGATTTTTAACACCGGGGAGCTGTTTTTT
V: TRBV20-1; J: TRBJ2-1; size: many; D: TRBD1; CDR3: CSARGPQGWGYNEQFF; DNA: TGCAGTGCTAGGGGTCCACAGGGGTGGGGTTACAATGAGCAGTTCTTC
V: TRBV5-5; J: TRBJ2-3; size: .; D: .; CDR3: CASSLWAGAGTDTQYF; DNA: TGTGCCAGCAGCTTGTGGGCGGGGGCCGGCACAGATACGCAGTATTTT
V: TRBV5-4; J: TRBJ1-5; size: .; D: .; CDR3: CASSLDPGNNQPQHF; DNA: TGTGCCAGCAGTTTGGACCCCGGGAACAATCAGCCCCAGCATTTT
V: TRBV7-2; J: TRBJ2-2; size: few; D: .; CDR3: CASSPTPGHYTGELFF; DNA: TGTGCCAGCAGCCCCACACCGGGACATTACACCGGGGAGCTGTTTTTT